This TCR beta chain was recorded in a study of long-term antiretroviral therapy in people with HIV. Findings of the study overall: HIV repertoires covered narrower CDR3 length ranges than controls did. Gathering of blood took place between about 2003 and 2017, possibly under older ART regimens.

About this clone itself: Its antigen remains unidentified.

Investigators performed immunoSEQ version v3.0 at survey level. The data were produced by immunoSEQ multiplex PCR, yet TCRdb's version contains in-frame clones alone and is incomplete. The data show fewer than 35,000 clones, with roughly four fifths seen just once and over 6.5% held by the top ten. The CDR3 length is 15 residues. Trimming removed 0 bases at V and 8 bases at J, with 14 bases between. Looked up from germline, CDR1 is SGHDT and CDR2 is YYEEEE. This TCR was sampled from a man younger than 35 with HIV. Sequencing used unsorted PBMCs, obtained 0.4 years before starting antiretroviral therapy. The V call is TRBV5-6, the J call TRBJ1-4; D may be TRBD1 (6 bases). CDR3 nucleotides: TGTGCCAGCAGCTTGGGAGGGCAGGGGAGCGAAAAACTGTTTTTT. It codes for CASSLGGQGSEKLFF.